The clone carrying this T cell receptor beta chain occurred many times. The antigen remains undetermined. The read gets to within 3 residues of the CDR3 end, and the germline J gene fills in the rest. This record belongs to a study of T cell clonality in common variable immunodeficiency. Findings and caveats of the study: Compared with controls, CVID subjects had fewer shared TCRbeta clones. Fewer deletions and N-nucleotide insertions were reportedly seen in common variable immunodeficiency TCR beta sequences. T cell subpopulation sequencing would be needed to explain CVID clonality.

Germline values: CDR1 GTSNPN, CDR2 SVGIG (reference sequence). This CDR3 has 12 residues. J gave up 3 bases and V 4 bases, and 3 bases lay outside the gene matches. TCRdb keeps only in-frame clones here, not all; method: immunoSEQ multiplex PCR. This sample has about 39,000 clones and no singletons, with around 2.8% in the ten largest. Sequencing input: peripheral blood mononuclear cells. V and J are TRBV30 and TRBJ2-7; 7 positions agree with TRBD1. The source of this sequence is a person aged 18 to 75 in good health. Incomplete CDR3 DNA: TGTGCCTGGAAGGGACAGAACTACGAG. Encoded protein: CAWKGQNYE. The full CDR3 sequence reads CAWKGQNYEQYF.